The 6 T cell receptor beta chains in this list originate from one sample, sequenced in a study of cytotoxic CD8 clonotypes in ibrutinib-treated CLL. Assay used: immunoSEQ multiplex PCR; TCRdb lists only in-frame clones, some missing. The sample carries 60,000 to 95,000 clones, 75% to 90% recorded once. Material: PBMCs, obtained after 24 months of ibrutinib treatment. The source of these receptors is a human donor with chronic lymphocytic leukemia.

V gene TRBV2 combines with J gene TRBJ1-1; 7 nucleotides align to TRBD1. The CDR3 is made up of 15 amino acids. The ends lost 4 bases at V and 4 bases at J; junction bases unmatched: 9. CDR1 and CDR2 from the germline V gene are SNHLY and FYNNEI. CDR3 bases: TGTGCCAGCAGTGTCGGCCGACAGGGCGGCACTGAAGCTTTCTTT. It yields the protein CASSVGRQGGTEAFF.

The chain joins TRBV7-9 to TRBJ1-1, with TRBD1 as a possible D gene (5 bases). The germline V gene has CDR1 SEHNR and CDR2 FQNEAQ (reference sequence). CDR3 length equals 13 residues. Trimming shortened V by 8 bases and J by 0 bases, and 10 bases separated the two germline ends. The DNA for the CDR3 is TGTGCCAGCGAGGACACCTTGAACACTGAAGCTTTCTTT. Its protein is CASEDTLNTEAFF.

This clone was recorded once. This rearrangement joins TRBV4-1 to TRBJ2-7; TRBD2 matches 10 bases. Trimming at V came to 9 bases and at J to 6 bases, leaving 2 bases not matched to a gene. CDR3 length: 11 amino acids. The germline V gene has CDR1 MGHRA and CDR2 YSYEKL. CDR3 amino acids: CASSSGSEQYF. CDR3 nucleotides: TGCGCCAGTTCTAGCGGGAGCGAGCAGTACTTC.

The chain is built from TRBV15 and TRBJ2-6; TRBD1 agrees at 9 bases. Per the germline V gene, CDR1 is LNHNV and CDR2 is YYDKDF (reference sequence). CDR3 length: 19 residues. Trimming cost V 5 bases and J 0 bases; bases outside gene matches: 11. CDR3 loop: CATSQLTGTGPSGANVLTF. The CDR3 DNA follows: TGTGCCACCAGCCAACTTACCGGGACAGGGCCCTCTGGGGCCAACGTCCTGACTTTC.

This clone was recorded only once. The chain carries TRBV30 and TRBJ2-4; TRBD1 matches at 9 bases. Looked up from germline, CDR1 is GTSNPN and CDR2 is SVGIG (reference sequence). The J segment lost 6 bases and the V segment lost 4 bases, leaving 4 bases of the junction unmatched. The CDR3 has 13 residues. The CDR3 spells CAWMKDRGNIQYF. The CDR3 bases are TGTGCCTGGATGAAGGACAGGGGAAACATTCAGTACTTC.

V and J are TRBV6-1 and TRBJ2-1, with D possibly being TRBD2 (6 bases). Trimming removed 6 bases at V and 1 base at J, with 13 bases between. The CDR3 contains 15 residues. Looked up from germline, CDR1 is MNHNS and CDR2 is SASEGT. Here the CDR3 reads CASSRDLGSYNEQFF. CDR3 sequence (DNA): TGTGCCAGCAGCAGGGACTTAGGGTCCTACAATGAGCAGTTCTTC.